This T cell receptor beta chain is drawn from a study of T cell responses to AZD1222 COVID-19 vaccine. This CDR3 contains 15 residues. The germline V gene encodes CDR1 MDHEN and CDR2 SYDVKM. Unmatched junction bases numbered 6, after V lost 4 bases and J lost 7 bases. Repertoires were generated with immunoSEQ multiplex PCR, while TCRdb's copy carries only in-frame clones and drops some. Counted here are 150,000 or so clones, under 95% occurring once; the ten biggest clones make up about 4.6%. This clone turned up a few times. The clonotype originates from an adult in good health. The V and J genes are TRBV28 and TRBJ1-4, with TRBD1 matching 10 bases. This sample comprised peripheral blood, obtained on day 0 of AZD1222 vaccination. The CDR3 DNA sequence: TGTGCCAGCAGTTCCGCAGGACAGGGGGGTGAAAAACTGTTTTTT. It is translated as CASSSAGQGGEKLFF.